This is a list of T cell receptor beta chains from one sample in a study of blood T cell repertoires in COVID-19. TCRdb's copy holds only in-frame clones and misses some; the assay was immunoSEQ multiplex PCR. The table shows 200,000 to 300,000 clones, with approximately 91% occurring only once. The material sequenced was peripheral blood. Source of these receptors: a man younger than 40 with COVID-19, enrolled during active disease. CDR3s include the opening cysteine and the closing phenylalanine or tryptophan. The order of the fields is J gene, CDR3 length, clone size, V gene, CDR3 protein. Size is omitted from some rows. Given values are once, few, many or a class for expanded clones.

TRBJ2-2	14	.	TRBV5-4	CASSLAGDAGELFF
TRBJ1-5	14	.	TRBV28	CASISPQGDQPQHF
TRBJ2-3	14	.	TRBV5-1	CASSLQGETDTQYF
TRBJ2-2	13	.	TRBV5-1	CASSYQASGELFF
TRBJ1-6	17	.	TRBV4-1	CASSYRQGASYNSPLHF
TRBJ1-3	13	few	TRBV12-3/TRBV12-4	CASTETTGNTIYF
TRBJ1-1	13	.	TRBV30	CAWSRTAVTEAFF
TRBJ1-6	15	.	TRBV27	CASSDRSSYNSPLHF
TRBJ2-1	15	few	TRBV3-1/TRBV3-2	CASSQVPSSGDTQFF
TRBJ1-1	14	.	TRBV3-1/TRBV3-2	CASRLQGASTEAFF
TRBJ1-4	15	once	TRBV6-5	CASSYTTGVNEKLFF
TRBJ1-1	15	.	TRBV29-1	CSVGAAANGNTEAFF
TRBJ1-4	14	.	TRBV11-2	CASSSLRGDGKLFF
TRBJ1-4	15	.	TRBV6-5	CASSLWTSPGEKLFF
TRBJ1-2	13	.	TRBV10-3	CAIGGQGADGYTF
TRBJ1-2	13	.	TRBV14	CASSPWTGYGYTF
TRBJ2-2	15	.	TRBV19	CASSLGQGSTGELFF
TRBJ1-1	12	.	TRBV30	CAWRNKNTEAFF
TRBJ1-6	16	.	TRBV6-5	CASSYNSPGYGSPLHF
TRBJ1-2	14	.	TRBV3-1/TRBV3-2	CASSQGVGGYGYTF
TRBJ2-3	16	once	TRBV5-1	CASSSTGSWGTDTQYF
TRBJ2-7	12	.	TRBV7-9	CASTLSTGEQYF
TRBJ1-1	14	.	TRBV19	CATKDLQVNTEAFF